These T cell receptor beta chains were read from a single sample in a study of T cells in Graves' hyperthyroidism and ophthalmopathy. TCRdb passed the multiplex PCR reads through MiXCR, listing each CDR3 protein once. The sample includes 650,000 to 750,000 distinct CDR3 sequences, 12% to 15% of them seen just once. Sequencing was done on a sample of blood. Receptors originate from a woman aged 18-29 years with Graves' hyperthyroidism. The CDR3 runs from the conserved cysteine through the conserved F or W. Rows may omit the clone size; those that give it use once, few, many or a size class.

j_call clone_size v_call cdr3_aa
TRBJ1-1 NA TRBV7-9 CASSFTDGYTEAFF
TRBJ1-1 few TRBV28 CASRRTVLNTEAFF
TRBJ2-7 many TRBV7-2 CASSLGIRGDKDEQYF
TRBJ1-4 NA TRBV20-1 CSARDLGEKLFF
TRBJ1-1 many TRBV3-1 CASSQEQGSTEAFF
TRBJ2-1 many TRBV11-2 CASSLSFSIDEQFF
TRBJ2-2 NA TRBV4-3 CASSWTSTAGELFF
TRBJ2-7 NA TRBV7-8 CASSPTRLAGGEQYF
TRBJ2-1 NA TRBV7-9 CASSLGTGMLNNEQFF
TRBJ1-3 NA TRBV20-1 CSARDRASGNTIYF